The rows below give T cell receptor beta chains drawn from one sample of a study of regulatory T cells in long-lasting Graves disease. A single record per CDR3 protein comes from TCRdb applying MiXCR to the multiplex PCR reads. The data show around 450,000 distinct CDR3 sequences, about 15% seen once. These data were also reused for a study on T cells in Graves' hyperthyroidism and ophthalmopathy.

The sequencing used peripheral blood mononuclear cells (PBMCs), collected at new diagnosis, from a patient treated with antithyroid drugs. These receptors were collected from a woman aged 40 to 50 with Graves disease. Both conserved end residues are part of each CDR3. The order of the fields is V gene, D gene, clone size, J gene, CDR3 DNA, CDR3 protein. The D gene is left open where the match is weak. Size tells how often a clone was seen (once, few, many) or the class of an expanded clone, and some rows leave it out.

TRBV7-8,TRBD2,many,TRBJ2-3,TGTGCCAGCAGCTTAGGGGTGGGACTAGTTACAGATACGCAGTATTTT,CASSLGVGLVTDTQYF
TRBV7-9,NA,few,TRBJ2-2,TGTGCCAGCAGCTTAGCCCCTCGGGGAACCGGGGAGCTGTTTTTT,CASSLAPRGTGELFF
TRBV2,NA,many,TRBJ2-5,TGTGCCAGCAGTGCTCAAGAGACCCAGTACTTC,CASSAQETQYF
TRBV6-1,NA,many,TRBJ2-7,TGTGCCAGCAGTGAAGCGAGGGGTTGGGACAACTCCTACGAGCAGTACTTC,CASSEARGWDNSYEQYF
TRBV5-1,NA,many,TRBJ2-3,TGCGCCAGCAGCTCCGATAGGGGGTCAGATACGCAGTATTTT,CASSSDRGSDTQYF
TRBV24-1,NA,few,TRBJ2-1,TGTGCCACCAGTGATTTCGGCGGAGCTGAGCAGTTCTTC,CATSDFGGAEQFF
TRBV9,NA,NA,TRBJ2-3,TGTGCCAGCAGCGTCTCTTCTGATACGCAGTATTTT,CASSVSSDTQYF
TRBV14,NA,many,TRBJ2-3,TGTGCCAGCAGCCAATATCGGGGAGTTTGGACAGATACGCAGTATTTT,CASSQYRGVWTDTQYF
TRBV25-1,TRBD2,few,TRBJ2-1,TGTGCCAGCAGTGCCACGGGAGGGGCGTACAATGAGCAGTTCTTC,CASSATGGAYNEQFF
TRBV7-2,TRBD1,many,TRBJ1-3,TGTGCCAGCAGCTCCACGCTGACAGGGGGAAACACCATATATTTT,CASSSTLTGGNTIYF
TRBV24-1,NA,NA,TRBJ2-1,TGTGCCACCAGTGATTCGGTTGGCGGGGCGGGCTCCTACAATGAGCAGTTCTTC,CATSDSVGGAGSYNEQFF
TRBV7-2,TRBD2,NA,TRBJ2-7,TGTGCCAGCGACCCGTCGGCGGGAGTCACCTACGAGCAGTACTTC,CASDPSAGVTYEQYF
TRBV15,NA,many,TRBJ1-4,TGTGCCACCAGCAGAGATTTACAGTCTAATGAAAAACTGTTTTTT,CATSRDLQSNEKLFF